Each of the 18 T cell receptor beta chains below was sequenced from the same sample in a study of cytomegalovirus exposure and HLA in healthy donors. The PCR ran on 60 Vbeta and 13 Jbeta primers. TCRdb keeps only in-frame clones here, not all; method: immunoSEQ multiplex PCR. The repertoire holds roughly 150,000 clones, with 65% to 85% as singletons. Specimen: PBMCs. The receptors originated from a woman in her 50s in good health and CMV-seropositive.

The chain couples TRBV7-9 to TRBJ1-6; D remains unclear. CDR3 length equals 13 residues. The V gene's germline CDR1 is SEHNR and CDR2 FQNEAQ (reference sequence). V lost 0 bases to trimming and J lost 10 bases, with 7 bases between them. DNA for the CDR3: TGTGCCAGCAGCTTAGCTCGGGAATCACCCCTCCACTTT. Its protein is CASSLARESPLHF.

The chain couples TRBV19 to TRBJ2-7, with TRBD2 as a possible D gene (5 bases). This CDR3 has 13 amino acids. The V end was cut by 1 base, the J end by 6 bases, with 10 bases between. Germline-derived CDR1 and CDR2 are LNHDA and SQIVND (reference sequence). DNA for the CDR3: TGTGCCAGTAGTATAGGACTATTGGGCGAGCAGTACTTC. This sequence encodes CASSIGLLGEQYF.

The chain employs TRBV4-2 and TRBJ2-5; 12 nucleotides line up with TRBD2. Germline assignment: CDR1 LGHNA and CDR2 YNFKEQ. Trimming at V came to 4 bases and at J to 5 bases, leaving 11 bases not matched to a gene. This CDR3 has 17 residues. The CDR3 reads CASSRKLAGGVIETQYF. In DNA, the CDR3 is TGTGCCAGCAGCCGAAAACTAGCGGGGGGCGTTATTGAGACCCAGTACTTC.

The chain uses TRBV10-3 and TRBJ2-1; TRBD1 matches at 7 bases. V lost 2 bases and J lost 2; bases outside the gene matches: 6. The CDR3 consists of 16 residues. Germline-derived CDR1 and CDR2 are ENHRY and SYGVKD. The DNA for the CDR3 is TGTGCCATCAGTGAGACAATTGGGACAGCCTACAATGAGCAGTTCTTC. This codes for CAISETIGTAYNEQFF.

The rearrangement links TRBV6-5 to TRBJ1-4; TRBD1 is a possible D gene (6 bases). Trimming removed 8 bases from V and 8 bases from J, with 12 bases in between. Germline V CDR1 and CDR2: MNHEY, SVGAGI. The CDR3 is 12 amino acids. Here the CDR3 DNA reads TGTGCCAGCGGCGGACAGCACGAAAAACTGTTTTTT. Its protein is CASGGQHEKLFF.

As to this clone: The junction and the germline gene differ at one end; a read error may be behind it. The J gene is TRBJ1-5, the V gene TRBV6-1, with D possibly TRBD1 on 6 matching bases. This CDR3 region has 14 residues. From germline, CDR1 is MNHNS and CDR2 SASEGT. The CDR3 DNA is TGTGCCAGCAATGAATACAGGGTTGGACAGCCCCAGCATTTT. It is translated as CASNEYRVGQPQHF.

This chain links TRBV12-5 with TRBJ2-1, with a weak D call TRBD2 (5 bases). Germline loops: CDR1 LGHNT, CDR2 FRNRAP. Trimming removed 3 bases from V and 5 bases from J, with 17 bases in between. The CDR3 covers 16 residues. The CDR3 nucleotides are TGTGCTAGTGGTTTTCCTCCCGGGGTCGGGAACAATGAGCAGTTCTTC. Its protein product is CASGFPPGVGNNEQFF.

The chain links TRBV7-9 to TRBJ2-2, with 7 bases lining up with TRBD2. Germline V gene sequence: CDR1 SEHNR, CDR2 FQNEAQ (reference sequence). With V trimmed by 6 bases and J by 6 bases, 7 bases remained unmatched. The CDR3 runs to 14 residues. CDR3 sequence: CASRPGGSAGELFF. CDR3 DNA: TGTGCCAGCAGACCCGGGGGGTCTGCCGGGGAGCTGTTTTTT.

The chain carries TRBV9 and TRBJ1-2; TRBD1 aligns across 8 bases. The germline gives CDR1 SGDLS, CDR2 YYNGEE. The length of the CDR3 is 13 residues. With V trimmed by 4 bases and J by 2 bases, 1 base remained unmatched. The CDR3 DNA reads as TGTGCCAGCAGCCCAGGGGGCAACTATGGCTACACCTTC. This translates into CASSPGGNYGYTF.

The chain carries TRBV7-3 and TRBJ2-7, with TRBD1 identical over 11 bases. V lost 2 bases to trimming and J lost 5 bases; unmatched junction nucleotides: 5. The length of the CDR3 is 15 residues. The germline V gene encodes CDR1 SGHTA and CDR2 FQGTGA. The CDR3 nucleotides read TGTGCCAGCAGCTTAGGCGGGACAGGGGGTAACGAGCAGTACTTC. Protein sequence: CASSLGGTGGNEQYF.

The chain employs TRBV7-9 and TRBJ1-5; D remains ambiguous. Germline V gene sequence: CDR1 SEHNR, CDR2 FQNEAQ (reference sequence). V dropped 1 base and J dropped 4 bases, with 8 bases sitting between them. CDR3 length: 14 amino acids. CDR3 residues: CASSLGGENQPQHF. CDR3 sequence (DNA): TGTGCCAGCAGCTTAGGCGGGGAAAATCAGCCCCAGCATTTT.

The rearrangement uses TRBV2 and TRBJ1-1; 11 bases match TRBD1. V was pared by 6 bases and J by 7 bases, with 4 bases of the junction left unmatched. The CDR3 spans 13 residues. Germline CDR1 is SNHLY and CDR2 is FYNNEI. The CDR3 region has the DNA TGTGCCAGCAGCCGGACAGGGGGCGTTGAAGCTTTCTTT. This encodes CASSRTGGVEAFF.

The J gene is TRBJ1-2, the V gene TRBV19; 8 bases line up with TRBD1. CDR1 and CDR2 (germline): LNHDA, SQIVND (reference sequence). This CDR3 spans 15 amino acids. The V gene end was trimmed by 3 bases and the J gene end by 5 bases; junction bases not matched to a gene: 8. For the CDR3, the DNA is TGTGCCAGTAGTATGATCCAGGGACAGGCTTATGGCTACACCTTC. As protein: CASSMIQGQAYGYTF.

V gene TRBV11-2 combines with J gene TRBJ1-4, with D possibly TRBD1 on 5 matching bases. The CDR3 totals 15 residues. In germline, CDR1 is SGHAT, CDR2 FQNNGV. Trimming took 1 base from V and 8 from J, leaving 14 bases between them. The CDR3 region is CASSLVGTDKEKLFF. The DNA for the CDR3 is TGTGCCAGCAGCTTAGTCGGGACTGACAAGGAAAAACTGTTTTTT. Looking up the rest from reference TRBV11-2 and TRBJ1-4 gives the full variable domain: EAGVAQSPRYKIIEKRQSVAFWCNPISGHATLYWYQQILGQGPKLLIQFQNNGVVDDSQLPKDRFSAERLKGVDSTLKIQPAKLEDSAVYLCASSLVGTDKEKLFFGSGTQLSVL.

This chain connects TRBV5-4 to TRBJ2-3, with D possibly being TRBD1 (5 bases). Trimming took off 7 bases at V and 2 bases at J, with 8 bases between the two ends. The CDR3 is 12 residues long. CDR1 SGHNT and CDR2 YYREEE come from the germline V gene (reference sequence). DNA for the CDR3: TGTGCCAGCGGCAGGGACACAGATACGCAGTATTTT. It translates to CASGRDTDTQYF.

The rearrangement joins TRBV5-1 to TRBJ1-1; 7 bases are shared with TRBD1. V lost 3 bases to trimming and J lost 6 bases; unmatched junction nucleotides: 11. The V gene's germline CDR1 is SGHRS and CDR2 YFSETQ. This CDR3 is built from 15 residues. CDR3 in amino acids: CASSSYKTGQAEAFF. CDR3 DNA: TGCGCCAGCAGCTCCTATAAAACTGGACAGGCTGAAGCTTTCTTT.

J is TRBJ2-7 and V is TRBV27, with a tentative D call TRBD1 (6 bases). Trimming pared 4 bases from V and 4 bases from J, leaving 17 bases between. The CDR3 covers 15 residues. In germline, CDR1 is MNHEY, CDR2 SMNVEV (reference sequence). The CDR3 nucleotides are TGTGCCAGCAGTTCCCCCGGGACAAGCATTTACGAGCAGTACTTC. Amino acids: CASSSPGTSIYEQYF.

The rearrangement joins TRBV6-6 to TRBJ2-7; TRBD1 aligns across 9 bases. The CDR3 is made up of 14 amino acids. The V and J ends lost 0 bases and 5 bases, in that order; junction bases with no gene match: 2. Germline CDR1 is MNHNY and CDR2 is SVGAGI (reference sequence). The CDR3 spells CASSYSQGAHEQYF. In nucleotides, the CDR3 is TGTGCCAGCAGTTACTCACAGGGGGCCCACGAGCAGTACTTC.